This T cell receptor (beta chain) was recorded in a study of control samples from healthy donors and cancer patients. A single count supports this clone. The CDR3 contains 15 residues. Deletions cut 5 bases from V and 1 base from J, with 15 bases between. CDR1 is SGHVS, CDR2 FQNEAQ, per germline. Profiling relied on immunoSEQ multiplex PCR, and the TCRdb table lists in-frame clones only, not all of them. The sample holds under 100,000 clones; over 85% are singletons and the top ten take around 1.4%. What was sequenced was blood. V is TRBV7-8 and J is TRBJ2-7; D may be TRBD1 (6 bases). The sequence came from a woman under 40 in good health. The CDR3, as DNA: TGTGCCAGCAGCGTAGACAGGTTAGCTTCCTACGAGCAGTACTTC. It encodes CASSVDRLASYEQYF.